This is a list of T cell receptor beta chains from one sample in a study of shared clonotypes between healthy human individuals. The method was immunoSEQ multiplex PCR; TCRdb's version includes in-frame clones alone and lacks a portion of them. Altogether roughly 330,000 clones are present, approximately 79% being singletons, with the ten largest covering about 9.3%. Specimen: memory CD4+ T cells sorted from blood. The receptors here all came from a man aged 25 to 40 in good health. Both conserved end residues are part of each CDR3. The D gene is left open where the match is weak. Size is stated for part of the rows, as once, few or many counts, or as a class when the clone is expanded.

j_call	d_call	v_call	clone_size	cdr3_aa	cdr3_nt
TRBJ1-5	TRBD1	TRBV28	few	CASSIRTGGVQPQHF	TGTGCCAGCAGTATCAGGACAGGGGGCGTTCAGCCCCAGCATTTT
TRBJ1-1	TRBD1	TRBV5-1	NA	CASRPGGIRTEAFF	TGCGCCAGCAGGCCAGGGGGCATTAGGACTGAAGCTTTCTTT
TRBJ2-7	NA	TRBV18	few	CASSPAGLTPRPYEQYF	TGTGCCAGCTCACCGGCAGGACTGACACCGAGACCCTACGAGCAGTACTTC
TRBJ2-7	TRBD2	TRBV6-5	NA	CASSYLAGSYEQYF	TGTGCCAGCAGTTACCTAGCGGGGTCCTACGAGCAGTACTTC
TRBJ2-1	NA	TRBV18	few	CASSRDGYNEQFF	TGTGCCAGCTCACGCGACGGTTACAATGAGCAGTTCTTC
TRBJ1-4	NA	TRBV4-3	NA	CASSHDSATNEKLFF	TGCGCCAGCAGCCACGACAGTGCAACTAATGAAAAACTGTTTTTT
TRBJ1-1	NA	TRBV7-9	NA	CASSPDSRGFTEAFF	TGTGCCAGCAGCCCCGACTCGAGGGGCTTCACTGAAGCTTTCTTT
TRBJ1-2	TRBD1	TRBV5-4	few	CASSRDREGGYTF	TGTGCCAGCAGCCGAGACAGGGAGGGCGGCTACACCTTC
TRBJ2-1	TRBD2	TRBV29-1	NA	CSVEVSSGSSYNEQFF	TGCAGCGTTGAGGTCTCTAGCGGGAGTTCCTACAATGAGCAGTTCTTC
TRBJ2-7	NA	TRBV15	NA	CATSIFGGGSEQYF	TGTGCCACCAGCATCTTTGGGGGAGGTTCCGAGCAGTACTTC
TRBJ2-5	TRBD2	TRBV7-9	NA	CASSLGRLAKETQYF	TGTGCCAGCAGCTTAGGAAGACTAGCCAAAGAGACCCAGTACTTC
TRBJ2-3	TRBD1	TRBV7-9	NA	CASSLTGGTDTQYF	TGTGCCAGCAGCCTAACAGGGGGCACAGATACGCAGTATTTT
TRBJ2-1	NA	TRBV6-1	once	CAGSSSYNEQFF	TGTGCCGGCTCCAGCTCCTACAATGAGCAGTTCTTC
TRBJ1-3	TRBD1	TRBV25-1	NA	CASSEYIQTGAGNTIYF	TGTGCCAGCAGTGAATATATTCAGACAGGGGCCGGAAACACCATATATTTT
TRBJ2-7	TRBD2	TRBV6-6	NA	CASSPAGGRAWDEQYF	TGTGCCAGCAGCCCCGCGGGCGGGAGGGCCTGGGACGAGCAGTACTTC
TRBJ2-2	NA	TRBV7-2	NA	CASSLVLSSGELFF	TGTGCCAGCAGCTTAGTGCTTAGCTCCGGGGAGCTGTTTTTT
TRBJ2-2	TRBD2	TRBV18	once	CASSPPSGDYTGELFF	TGTGCCAGCTCACCACCGAGCGGGGACTACACCGGGGAGCTGTTTTTT
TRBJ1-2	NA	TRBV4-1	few	CASSQERGGTGLDGYTF	TGCGCCAGCAGCCAGGAAAGGGGTGGAACAGGGCTCGATGGCTACACCTTC
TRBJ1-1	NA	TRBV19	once	CASSPETGVDTEAFF	TGTGCCAGTAGTCCGGAGACAGGTGTGGACACTGAAGCTTTCTTT
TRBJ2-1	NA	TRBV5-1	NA	CASSELQRSSYNEQFF	TGCGCCAGCAGCGAATTACAGCGGTCGTCCTACAATGAGCAGTTCTTC
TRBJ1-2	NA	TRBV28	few	CASSFPGDNYGYTF	TGTGCCAGCAGTTTTCCCGGGGACAACTATGGCTACACCTTC
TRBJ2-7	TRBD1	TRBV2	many	CASSDWGTGATVYEQYF	TGTGCCAGCAGTGATTGGGGGACAGGGGCCACCGTCTACGAGCAGTACTTC
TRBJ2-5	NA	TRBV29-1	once	CSVRRGSETQYF	TGCAGCGTTAGGCGAGGGTCGGAGACCCAGTACTTC
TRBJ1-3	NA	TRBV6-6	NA	CASCANAGNTIYF	TGTGCCAGCTGCGCGAACGCTGGAAACACCATATATTTT
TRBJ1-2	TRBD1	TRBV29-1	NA	CSANLQGSYGYTF	TGCAGCGCCAACCTACAGGGGAGCTATGGCTACACCTTC
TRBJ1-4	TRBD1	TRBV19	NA	CASSATGATNEKLFF	TGTGCCAGTAGTGCTACAGGGGCAACTAATGAAAAACTGTTTTTT
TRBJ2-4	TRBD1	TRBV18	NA	CASSLQGAKNIQYF	TGTGCCAGCTCACTACAGGGGGCCAAAAACATTCAGTACTTC
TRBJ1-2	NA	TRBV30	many	CAWSNLGVGSGYTF	TGTGCCTGGTCGAACTTAGGGGTAGGAAGTGGCTACACCTTC
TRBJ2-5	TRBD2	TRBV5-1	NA	CASSLGDYPNWGETQYF	TGCGCCAGCAGCTTGGGGGACTACCCAAATTGGGGGGAGACCCAGTACTTC
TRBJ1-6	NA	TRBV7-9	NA	CASSPPGVLNSPLHF	TGTGCCAGCAGCCCGCCAGGGGTTCTCAATTCACCCCTCCACTTT
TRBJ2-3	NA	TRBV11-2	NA	CASSLDQETDTQYF	TGTGCCAGCAGCCTTGATCAGGAGACAGATACGCAGTATTTT
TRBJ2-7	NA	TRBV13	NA	CASSPRGLRESEQYF	TGTGCCAGCAGCCCGAGGGGGTTACGTGAGTCCGAGCAGTACTTC
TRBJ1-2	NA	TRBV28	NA	CASSATGREGYTF	TGTGCCAGCAGTGCAACGGGAAGGGAAGGCTACACCTTC
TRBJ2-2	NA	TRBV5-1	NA	CASSFGQSNTGELFF	TGCGCCAGCAGCTTTGGACAGTCGAACACCGGGGAGCTGTTTTTT
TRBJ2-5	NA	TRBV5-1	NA	CASSELVGETQYF	TGCGCCAGCAGCGAGCTAGTAGGAGAGACCCAGTACTTC
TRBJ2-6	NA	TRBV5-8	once	CASASRGAHSGANVLTF	TGTGCCAGCGCCTCGAGGGGGGCCCACTCTGGGGCCAACGTCCTGACTTTC
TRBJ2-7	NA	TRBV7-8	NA	CASSSGQNYEQYF	TGTGCCAGCAGCAGTGGACAGAACTACGAGCAGTACTTC
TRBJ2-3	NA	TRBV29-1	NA	CSVEGPTHRDTQYF	TGCAGCGTTGAAGGCCCGACCCACCGGGATACGCAGTATTTT
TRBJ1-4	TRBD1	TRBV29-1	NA	CSVEPMTGRDEKLFF	TGCAGCGTTGAACCCATGACAGGGCGGGATGAAAAACTGTTTTTT
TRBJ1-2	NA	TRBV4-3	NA	CASSPLGGSYGYTF	TGCGCCAGCAGCCCACTGGGGGGGAGCTATGGCTACACCTTC
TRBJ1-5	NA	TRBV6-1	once	CASSGQDYQPQHF	TGTGCCAGCAGTGGACAGGACTATCAGCCCCAGCATTTT
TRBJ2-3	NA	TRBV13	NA	CASSPAGLRDTQYF	TGTGCCAGCAGCCCCGCGGGGCTTCGAGATACGCAGTATTTT
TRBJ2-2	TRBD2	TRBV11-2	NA	CASSLGGWTRNNTGELFF	TGTGCCAGCAGCTTAGGCGGATGGACTAGAAATAACACCGGGGAGCTGTTTTTT
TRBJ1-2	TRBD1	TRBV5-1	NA	CASSLGQGLYGYTF	TGCGCCAGCAGCCTAGGACAGGGACTCTATGGCTACACCTTC
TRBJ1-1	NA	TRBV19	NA	CASSISGVTEAFF	TGTGCCAGTAGTATCTCGGGGGTCACTGAAGCTTTCTTT
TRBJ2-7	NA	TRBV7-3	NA	CASSPYYEQYF	TGTGCCAGCAGCCCCTACTACGAGCAGTACTTC
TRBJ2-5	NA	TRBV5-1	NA	CASSGLETQYF	TGCGCCAGCAGCGGGTTGGAGACCCAGTACTTC
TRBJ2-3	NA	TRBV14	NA	CASSQGSATTDTQYF	TGTGCCAGCAGCCAAGGCTCGGCTACCACAGATACGCAGTATTTT
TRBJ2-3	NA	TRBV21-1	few	CASLEGTSSSSTDTQYF	TGTGCCAGCCTCGAAGGGACTAGCAGTTCTAGCACAGATACGCAGTATTTT
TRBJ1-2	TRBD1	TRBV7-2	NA	CASSLGQGAYGYTF	TGTGCCAGCAGCTTGGGACAGGGGGCCTATGGCTACACCTTC
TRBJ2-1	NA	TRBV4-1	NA	CASSQELSGLNNEQFF	TGCGCCAGCAGCCAAGAACTTAGCGGACTAAACAATGAGCAGTTCTTC
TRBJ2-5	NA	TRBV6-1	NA	CASSELGTAAETQYF	TGTGCCAGCAGTGAACTAGGGACCGCGGCAGAGACCCAGTACTTC
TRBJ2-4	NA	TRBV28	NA	CATAPSAARGRAAKNIQYF	TGTGCCACAGCCCCGTCGGCAGCAAGGGGTCGCGCGGCCAAAAACATTCAGTACTTC
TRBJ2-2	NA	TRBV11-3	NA	CASSSGAGELFF	TGTGCCAGCAGCTCCGGGGCCGGGGAGCTGTTTTTT
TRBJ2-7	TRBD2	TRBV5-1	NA	CASSFGLAGARYEQYF	TGCGCCAGCAGCTTCGGACTAGCGGGAGCCAGGTACGAGCAGTACTTC
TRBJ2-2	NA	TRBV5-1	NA	CASSLARQNTGELFF	TGCGCCAGCAGCTTGGCCAGGCAAAACACCGGGGAGCTGTTTTTT
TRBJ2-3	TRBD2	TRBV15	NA	CATSRDPMGLAGGTDTQYF	TGTGCCACCAGCAGAGATCCCATGGGCCTAGCGGGAGGGACAGATACGCAGTATTTT
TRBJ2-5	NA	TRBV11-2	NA	CASSFSHQETQYF	TGTGCCAGCAGCTTTTCCCACCAAGAGACCCAGTACTTC
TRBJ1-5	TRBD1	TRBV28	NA	CASSLTGAGQPQHF	TGTGCCAGCAGTTTAACAGGGGCGGGTCAGCCCCAGCATTTT